Listed here is a single TCR beta chain. The target antigen is unknown. The V gene's germline CDR1 is SEHNR and CDR2 FQNEAQ (reference sequence). V gave up 4 bases and J gave up 8 bases, with 9 bases separating them. The CDR3 extends over 12 amino acids. The data were obtained in a study of OX40 agonist ivuxolimab in advanced cancers. Study summary: Every 2 weeks, patients received ivuxolimab intravenously, dosed at 0.01 to 10 mg/kg.

Clones were sequenced by immunoSEQ multiplex PCR, and TCRdb holds only the in-frame ones, with some missing. The repertoire includes about 26,000 clones, 80% to 90% of them detected once, and just under 20% sits in the top ten. Regarding the study as a whole: The study observed clonal expansion of CD4+ and CD8+ blood T cells by week 6 at 0.1 to 3.0 mg/kg. Averaging showed that CD8+ T cells had more expanded clones than CD4+ did.

The source is an adult with an advanced solid tumor such as melanoma, head and neck, liver or kidney cancer. The gene calls are TRBV7-9 and TRBJ2-1; D remains unclear. The material sequenced was CD4+ or CD8+ T cells sorted from blood, taken in a trial of the OX40 agonist ivuxolimab. This CDR3 reads CASSSIQDEQFF. CDR3 nucleotides: TGTGCCAGCAGCTCAATACAAGATGAGCAGTTCTTC.